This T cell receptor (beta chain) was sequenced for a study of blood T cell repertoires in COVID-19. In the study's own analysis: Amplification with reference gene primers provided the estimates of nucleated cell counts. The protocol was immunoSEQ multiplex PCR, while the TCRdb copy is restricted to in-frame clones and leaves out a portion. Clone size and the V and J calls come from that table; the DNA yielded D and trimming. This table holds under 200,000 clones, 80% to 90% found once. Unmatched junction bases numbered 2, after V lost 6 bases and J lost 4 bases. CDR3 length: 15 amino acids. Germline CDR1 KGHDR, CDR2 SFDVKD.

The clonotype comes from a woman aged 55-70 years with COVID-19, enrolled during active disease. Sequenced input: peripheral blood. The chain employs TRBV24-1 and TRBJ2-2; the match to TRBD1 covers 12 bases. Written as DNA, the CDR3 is TGTGCCACCAGTATGGGACAGGGGGCCACCGGGGAGCTGTTTTTT. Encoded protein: CATSMGQGATGELFF.